The present T cell receptor beta chain was sequenced within a study of T cell repertoires in cytomegalovirus infection. Background on the study: CMV infection and matching HLA type were both indicated by public TCR beta signatures. Study-wide points: HLA-C-restricted TCR beta clonotypes specific for CMV led the ex vivo response.

TCRdb redid the calling of the reads with MiXCR, one entry per CDR3 protein. The top ten hold approximately 15% of the sample, which has some 400,000 distinct CDR3 sequences, roughly a third seen once. Trimming at V came to 7 bases and at J to 4 bases, leaving 4 bases not matched to a gene. The CDR3 consists of 12 residues. Per the germline V gene, CDR1 is SGHTA and CDR2 is FQGNSA. This clonotype showed up many times. Its antigen remains unidentified. This clonotype was sampled from a human donor in good health (CMV status not recorded). Some clones in this sample may be carry-over from other donors' samples. The chain carries TRBV7-2 and TRBJ2-7; TRBD2 matches 7 bases. Source material: PBMCs. Here the CDR3 reads CASNPGGYEQYF. Written as DNA, the CDR3 is TGTGCCAGCAACCCGGGGGGTTACGAGCAGTACTTC. Full variable domain (remainder filled in from reference TRBV7-2 and TRBJ2-7): GAGVSQSPSNKVTEKGKDVELRCDPISGHTALYWYRQSLGQGLEFLIYFQGNSAPDKSGLPSDRFSAERTGGSVSTLTIQRTQQEDSAVYLCASNPGGYEQYFGPGTRLTVT.